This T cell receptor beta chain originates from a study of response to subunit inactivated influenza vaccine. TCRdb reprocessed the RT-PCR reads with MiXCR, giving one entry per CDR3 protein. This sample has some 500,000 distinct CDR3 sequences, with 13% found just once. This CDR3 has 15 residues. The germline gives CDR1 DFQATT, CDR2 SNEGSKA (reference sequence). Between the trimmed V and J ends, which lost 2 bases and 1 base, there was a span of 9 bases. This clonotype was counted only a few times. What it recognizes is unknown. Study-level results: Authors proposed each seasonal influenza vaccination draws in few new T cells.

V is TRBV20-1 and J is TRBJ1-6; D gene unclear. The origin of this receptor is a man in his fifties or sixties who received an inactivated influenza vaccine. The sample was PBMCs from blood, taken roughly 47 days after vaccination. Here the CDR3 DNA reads TGCAGTGCTAGAAAGAAATTGTCCTATAATTCACCCCTCCACTTT. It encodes CSARKKLSYNSPLHF.